This T cell receptor beta chain originates from a study of T-cell reconstitution after alpha-beta-depleted transplantation in children. Study-level points and caveats: Approximately two months post-transplant, alpha-beta T cells reportedly originated from several hundred expanded graft clones. At one year after transplant, newly produced T cells mostly accounted for T-cell counts and diversity.

The authors prepared the TCRbeta library with unique molecular identifiers. TCRdb reprocessed the PCR reads with MiXCR, giving one entry per CDR3 protein. The sample holds more than 100,000 distinct CDR3 sequences, roughly 24% seen once. The CDR3 extends over 13 amino acids. Germline values: CDR1 DFQATT, CDR2 SNEGSKA (reference sequence). This clonotype was found once. Antigen unknown. Given a much more abundant clone one base away, this may be a read error. The chain employs TRBV20-1 and TRBJ1-1; D remains unclear. This receptor was obtained from a male patient between 2 and 15 years old who had a stem cell transplant for chronic granulomatous disease, so the T cells may come from the graft donor. The sample in question was PBMCs, mostly from graft donor cells, obtained 180 days after TCRalphabeta/CD19-depleted stem cell transplant. The CDR3 protein is CSAGFDLNIEAFF. The CDR3 DNA reads as TGCAGTGCTGGGTTTGATCTGAACATTGAAGCTTTCTTT.